The 26 T cell receptor beta chains reported below all come from one sample, sequenced in a study of T-cell memory formation after mild COVID-19. TCRdb passed the 5' RACE reads through MiXCR, listing each CDR3 protein once. The table records some 280,000 distinct CDR3 sequences, 15% to 20% of them present only once. The specimen sequenced was PBMCs or a T cell subset sorted from them (not recorded which). The receptors shown here come from a man younger than 35 who had mild COVID-19 (a few samples of this study predate the infection). Cell type and time point are not known.

This chain links TRBV19 with TRBJ2-3; TRBD2 matches 8 bases. Germline-derived CDR1 and CDR2 are LNHDA and SQIVND (reference sequence). The CDR3 sequence is 14 residues long. The V and J ends lost 7 bases and 1 base, in that order; junction bases with no gene match: 4. CDR3 loop: CASTPLAGTDTQYF. As DNA, the CDR3 is TGTGCCAGTACCCCACTAGCGGGCACAGATACGCAGTATTTT.

This clonotype was recorded at least ten times. The DNA of the CDR3 is TGTGCCAGCTCACCGGACAATAATTCACCCCTCCACTTT. It translates to CASSPDNNSPLHF. The rearrangement joins TRBV18 to TRBJ1-6; possibly TRBD1 for D (5 bases). In germline, CDR1 is KGHSH, CDR2 LQKENI. Trimming took 3 bases from V and 5 from J, leaving 5 bases between them. The CDR3 is made up of 13 amino acids.

In its sample, this clonotype was seen a few times. V usage is TRBV12-3 or TRBV12-4 and J usage is TRBJ2-6; D remains unclear. The CDR3 covers 14 residues. Deletions cut 5 bases from V and 0 bases from J, with 5 bases between. The CDR3 region is CASSQYSGANVLTF. The CDR3 nucleotides read TGTGCCAGCAGTCAATACTCTGGGGCCAACGTCCTGACTTTC.

Only a few counts were recorded for this clonotype. V and J are TRBV11-2 and TRBJ2-5, with TRBD2 as a possible D gene (5 bases). The CDR3 is 16 amino acids. CDR1 is SGHAT and CDR2 is FQNNGV in the germline V gene. With 5 bases removed from V and 5 bases from J, the gap between germline ends came to 21 bases. The CDR3, as DNA: TGTGCCAGCAGCCACCGAGGGAAAAGGGTGGCGGAGACCCAGTACTTC. Its translation: CASSHRGKRVAETQYF.

This clonotype has a handful of counts. The chain is built from TRBV20-1 and TRBJ2-7; D is unresolved. Germline V lookup: CDR1 DFQATT, CDR2 SNEGSKA (reference sequence). With 3 bases removed from V and 5 bases from J, the gap between germline ends came to 14 bases. The CDR3 length is 13 residues. The CDR3 DNA is TGCAGTGCTAGTCGTACCAGCCCCCACGAGCAGTACTTC. Protein: CSASRTSPHEQYF.

The CDR3 sequence is CASEQMTKNIQYF. The CDR3 nucleotides are TGTGCCAGCGAGCAAATGACCAAAAACATTCAGTACTTC. The chain is built from TRBV7-9 and TRBJ2-4; no clear D. The CDR3 has 13 amino acids. Trimming cost V 8 bases and J 2 bases, with 10 bases left between them. Germline V CDR1 and CDR2: SEHNR, FQNEAQ (reference sequence).

The chain carries TRBV4-1 and TRBJ2-6, with D possibly matching TRBD2 (5 bases). The germline gives CDR1 MGHRA, CDR2 YSYEKL. The CDR3 spans 16 residues. The V and J ends lost 8 bases and 2 bases respectively, with 16 bases between them. The CDR3 DNA reads TGCGCCAGCGGACTCCCAATGAAGGCTGGGGCCAACGTCCTGACTTTC. Translated: CASGLPMKAGANVLTF.

This clonotype was counted between two and nine times. The chain combines TRBV7-9 with TRBJ2-3, with 16 bases aligning to TRBD2. The CDR3 contains 18 residues. The germline V gene has CDR1 SEHNR and CDR2 FQNEAQ (reference sequence). V shed 5 bases, J shed 2 bases, and the junction held 7 bases outside the gene matches. The DNA of the CDR3 is TGTGCCAGCAGCCCGGGACTAGCGGGGGGGCCCGACACAGATACGCAGTATTTT. Translation gives CASSPGLAGGPDTDTQYF.

The chain has TRBV28 and TRBJ1-2, with a weak D call TRBD1 (5 bases). The CDR3 spans 15 residues. Trimming cost V 3 bases and J 4 bases, with 15 bases left between them. Germline CDR1 MDHEN, CDR2 SYDVKM. The CDR3 DNA follows: TGTGCCAGCAGTTTTGGGGGTAGGCTCCCCTATGGCTACACCTTC. Translation gives CASSFGGRLPYGYTF.

V gene TRBV29-1 combines with J gene TRBJ1-1; D perhaps matches TRBD1 (5 bases). CDR1 is SQVTM and CDR2 is ANQGSEA in the germline V gene. The CDR3 consists of 16 residues. V lost 3 bases to trimming and J lost 4 bases, with 21 bases between them. Here the CDR3 DNA reads TGCAGCGTTGACTTCCAACCGGGGGTCTTTCTCACTGAAGCTTTCTTT. Residues: CSVDFQPGVFLTEAFF.

This chain joins TRBV6-5 and TRBJ2-1; 8 positions agree with TRBD1. Germline CDR1 MNHEY, CDR2 SVGAGI. This CDR3 comprises 14 residues. Trimming removed 3 bases from V and 6 bases from J; junction bases left unmatched: 4. The CDR3 loop is CASSYSDRGNEQFF. Written as DNA, the CDR3 is TGTGCCAGCAGTTATAGCGACAGGGGCAATGAGCAGTTCTTC.

This clonotype was counted ten times or more. This chain connects TRBV7-2 to TRBJ2-7, with D perhaps TRBD1 (6 bases). Trimming stripped 3 bases from V and 2 bases from J, with 11 bases between. CDR3 length: 14 amino acids. Germline loops: CDR1 SGHTA, CDR2 FQGNSA. CDR3 loop: CASSLGTKTYEQYF. For the CDR3, the DNA is TGTGCCAGCAGCTTGGGGACAAAAACCTACGAGCAGTACTTC.

This clonotype has only a few counts. The CDR3 nucleotides are TGCGAGGAGGGGAGGGGCGCCGGGGCGAGCTCCTACAATGAGCAGTTCTTC. Translation: CEEGRGAGASSYNEQFF. The chain couples TRBV23-1 to TRBJ2-1; 7 nucleotides agree with TRBD2. TRBV23-1 is noted as an ORF with a role that remains uncertain. The CDR3 has 17 residues.

The CDR3 DNA is TGTGCCAGCAGCCTCCAACTGACAGGGACGAGATCTGGAAACACCATATATTTT. Translating it yields CASSLQLTGTRSGNTIYF. The chain couples TRBV7-2 to TRBJ1-3, with 7 bases aligning to TRBD1. Trimming at V came to 5 bases and at J to 1 base, leaving 14 bases not matched to a gene. Germline V CDR1 and CDR2: SGHTA, FQGNSA. The CDR3 runs 18 residues.

This clonotype has more than one count but fewer than ten. The gene calls are TRBV5-5 and TRBJ1-5; maybe TRBD1 (6 bases). Trimming left V 4 bases short and J 3 bases short, with 14 bases between. The CDR3 sequence is 15 residues long. CDR1 and CDR2 from the germline V gene are SGHKS and YYEKEE (reference sequence). CDR3 amino acids: CASSRTGTINQPQHF. The CDR3 region has the DNA TGTGCCAGCAGCCGCACCGGGACAATCAATCAGCCCCAGCATTTT. Filled out from reference TRBV5-5 and TRBJ1-5, the complete variable domain reads DAGVTQSPTHLIKTRGQQVTLRCSPISGHKSVSWYQQVLGQGPQFIFQYYEKEERGRGNFPDRFSARQFPNYSSELNVNALLLGDSALYLCASSRTGTINQPQHFGDGTRLSIL.

The sample holds a few counts of this clonotype. The V and J genes are TRBV2 and TRBJ1-2; maybe TRBD1 (5 bases). V lost 3 bases to trimming and J lost 7 bases, with 15 bases between them. This CDR3 has 14 residues. Germline V lookup: CDR1 SNHLY, CDR2 FYNNEI. The chain's CDR3 is CASSDRRGGGGYTF. The DNA of the CDR3 is TGTGCCAGCAGTGATCGGCGGGGCGGAGGTGGCTACACCTTC. The whole variable domain, filled in from reference TRBV2 and TRBJ1-2, reads EPEVTQTPSHQVTQMGQEVILRCVPISNHLYFYWYRQILGQKVEFLVSFYNNEISEKSEIFDDQFSVERPDGSNFTLKIRSTKLEDSAMYFCASSDRRGGGGYTFGSGTRLTVV.

Many counts were recorded for this clonotype. The V gene is TRBV7-2, the J gene TRBJ2-3; 7 bases agree with TRBD2. The germline V gene has CDR1 SGHTA and CDR2 FQGNSA. V was pared by 5 bases and J by 4 bases, with 9 bases of the junction left unmatched. This CDR3 comprises 15 residues. The CDR3 DNA follows: TGTGCCAGCAGCCTCAACATAGCGGGCGCAGATACGCAGTATTTT. Translation gives CASSLNIAGADTQYF.

The rearrangement uses TRBV9 and TRBJ1-2, with no clear D. The V and J ends lost 0 bases and 0 bases respectively, with 9 bases between them. CDR1 is SGDLS, CDR2 YYNGEE, per germline. The CDR3 length is 15 residues. CDR3 bases: TGTGCCAGCAGCGTAGAAGCCAGAGCTAACTATGGCTACACCTTC. It yields the protein CASSVEARANYGYTF.

This clonotype was seen repeatedly, ten times or more. This chain connects TRBV10-3 to TRBJ1-2, with a tentative D call TRBD1 (5 bases). V lost 0 bases and J lost 7, with 15 bases in between. Germline V gene sequence: CDR1 ENHRY, CDR2 SYGVKD. The CDR3 loop spans 15 amino acids. The CDR3 region is CAISESLWQGGGYTF. The CDR3 nucleotides are TGTGCCATCAGTGAGTCATTGTGGCAGGGCGGTGGCTACACCTTC.

V gene TRBV12-3 or TRBV12-4 combines with J gene TRBJ1-1; D gene ambiguous. The CDR3 loop spans 13 amino acids. Trimming removed 2 bases at V and 3 bases at J, with 7 bases between. The CDR3 bases are TGTGCCAGCAGTTTATTGGCAGACACTGAAGCTTTCTTT. Its protein product is CASSLLADTEAFF.

This clonotype was found a few times. The chain has TRBV10-3 and TRBJ1-1; 7 bases agree with TRBD1. The V gene's germline CDR1 is ENHRY and CDR2 SYGVKD. This CDR3 contains 14 residues. With 9 bases clipped from V and 1 base from J, the junction kept 8 bases outside the gene matches. The CDR3: CAMGDRQKNTEAFF. The CDR3 DNA follows: TGTGCCATGGGGGACAGACAAAAGAACACTGAAGCTTTCTTT.

This clonotype occurred a few times. The chain links TRBV4-1 to TRBJ2-7; 12 bases agree with TRBD1. The length of the CDR3 is 18 residues. Germline V gene data show CDR1 as MGHRA and CDR2 as YSYEKL. The trim removed 4 bases at V and 5 bases at J, leaving 15 bases unmatched. CDR3 amino acids: CASSPLEVGTGGFHEQYF. DNA of the CDR3: TGCGCCAGCAGCCCCCTTGAGGTCGGGACAGGGGGCTTCCACGAGCAGTACTTC.

This clonotype is medium-sized (0.01 to 0.1%) within its sample. Sequence at one end of the junction differs from germline and may be a read error. The V gene is TRBV5-1, the J gene TRBJ2-5; D not resolved. The CDR3 loop spans 11 amino acids. From germline, CDR1 is SGHRS and CDR2 YFSETQ. The CDR3 is CASSSQETQYF. CDR3 DNA sequence: TGTGCCAGCAGCTCACAAGAGACCCAGTACTTC.

Regarding this clonotype: A much bigger clone sits one base away, suggesting this may be a read error. This chain connects TRBV12-3 or TRBV12-4 to TRBJ2-3; 13 bases are shared with TRBD2. CDR3 length: 12 amino acids. The CDR3 DNA reads as TGTGCCATCAGTCCCACCGGGACTAGCGGGGCTTTT. Its translation is CAISPTGTSGAF.

This chain joins TRBV2 and TRBJ1-2; 12 bases agree with TRBD1. The CDR3 is made up of 14 amino acids. Germline CDR1 and CDR2: SNHLY and FYNNEI. V trimming: 10 bases; J trimming: 8 bases; junction bases outside the gene matches: 11. This CDR3 reads CAIGPGQGASGYTF. CDR3 DNA sequence: TGTGCCATCGGTCCGGGACAGGGGGCCTCCGGCTACACCTTC.

The DNA for the CDR3 is TGCAGTGCCATAGGTGGGGGGCAGAACTATGGCTACACCTTC. Its translation: CSAIGGGQNYGYTF. The gene calls are TRBV20-1 and TRBJ1-2, with D maybe TRBD1 (6 bases). Germline V gene lookup returns CDR1 DFQATT and CDR2 SNEGSKA (reference sequence). CDR3 size: 14 residues. V was pared by 6 bases and J by 2 bases, with 16 bases between.